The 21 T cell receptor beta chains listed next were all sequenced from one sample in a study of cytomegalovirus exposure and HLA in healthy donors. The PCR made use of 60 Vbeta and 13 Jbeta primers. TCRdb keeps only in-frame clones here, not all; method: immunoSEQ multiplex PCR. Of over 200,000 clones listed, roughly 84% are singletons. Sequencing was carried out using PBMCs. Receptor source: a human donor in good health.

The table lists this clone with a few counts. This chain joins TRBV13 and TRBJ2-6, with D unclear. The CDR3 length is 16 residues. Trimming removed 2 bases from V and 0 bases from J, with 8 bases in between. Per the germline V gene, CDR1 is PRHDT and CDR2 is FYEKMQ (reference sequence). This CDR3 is CASSLQAGSGANVLTF. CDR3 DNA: TGTGCCAGCAGCTTACAGGCTGGCTCTGGGGCCAACGTCCTGACTTTC.

Written as DNA, the CDR3 is TGTGCCAGCAGTGGCGCAGGATCCAACACTGAAGCTTTCTTT. Amino acid sequence: CASSGAGSNTEAFF. This chain joins TRBV28 and TRBJ1-1; D not certain. Trimming stripped 5 bases from V and 2 bases from J, with 12 bases between. The CDR3 is made up of 14 amino acids. Germline lookup yields CDR1 MDHEN and CDR2 SYDVKM. Filled out from reference TRBV28 and TRBJ1-1, the complete variable domain reads DVKVTQSSRYLVKRTGEKVFLECVQDMDHENMFWYRQDPGLGLRLIYFSYDVKMKEKGDIPEGYSVSREKKERFSLILESASTNQTSMYLCASSGAGSNTEAFFGQGTRLTVV.

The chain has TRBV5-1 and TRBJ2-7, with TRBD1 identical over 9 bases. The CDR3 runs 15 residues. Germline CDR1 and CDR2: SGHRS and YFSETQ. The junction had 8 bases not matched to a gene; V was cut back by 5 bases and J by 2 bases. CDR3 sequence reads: CASSLSGTGPYEQYF. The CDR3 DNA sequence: TGCGCCAGCAGTCTTTCCGGGACAGGGCCCTACGAGCAGTACTTC.

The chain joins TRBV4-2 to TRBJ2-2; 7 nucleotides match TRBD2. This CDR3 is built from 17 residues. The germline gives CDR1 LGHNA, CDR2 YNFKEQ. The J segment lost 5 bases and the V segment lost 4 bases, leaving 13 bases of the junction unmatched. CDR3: CASSPGGAGSDTGELFF. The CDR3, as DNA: TGTGCCAGCAGCCCCGGAGGAGCGGGGTCGGATACCGGGGAGCTGTTTTTT.

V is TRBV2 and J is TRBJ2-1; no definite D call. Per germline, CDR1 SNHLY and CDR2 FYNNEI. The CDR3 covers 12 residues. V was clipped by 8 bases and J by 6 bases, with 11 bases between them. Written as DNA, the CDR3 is TGTGCCAGCCCAACGGCTAGCAATGAGCAGTTCTTC. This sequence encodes CASPTASNEQFF.

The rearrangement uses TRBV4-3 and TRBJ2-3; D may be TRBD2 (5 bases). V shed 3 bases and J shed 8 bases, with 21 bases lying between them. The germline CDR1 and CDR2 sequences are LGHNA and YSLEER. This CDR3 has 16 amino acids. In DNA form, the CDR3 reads TGCGCCAGCAGCCATCTATCACTAGGCCTGCCGGGTACGCAGTATTTT. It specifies CASSHLSLGLPGTQYF.

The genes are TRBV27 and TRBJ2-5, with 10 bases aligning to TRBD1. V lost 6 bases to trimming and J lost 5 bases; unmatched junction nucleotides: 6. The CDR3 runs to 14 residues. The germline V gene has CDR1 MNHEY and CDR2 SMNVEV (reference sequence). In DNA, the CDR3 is TGTGCCAGCAGCAGGACAGGGGGTCAGGAGACCCAGTACTTC. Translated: CASSRTGGQETQYF.

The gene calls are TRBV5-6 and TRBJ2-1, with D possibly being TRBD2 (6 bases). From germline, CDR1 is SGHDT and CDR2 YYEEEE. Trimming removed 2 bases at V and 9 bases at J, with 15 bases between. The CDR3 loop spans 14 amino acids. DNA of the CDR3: TGTGCCAGCAGCTTTCAGCTACTAGCAGGTGAGCAGTTCTTC. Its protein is CASSFQLLAGEQFF.

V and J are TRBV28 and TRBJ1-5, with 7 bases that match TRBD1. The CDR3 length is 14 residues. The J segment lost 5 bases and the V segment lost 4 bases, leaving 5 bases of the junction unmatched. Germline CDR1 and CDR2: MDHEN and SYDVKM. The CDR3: CASSSGTVYQPQHF. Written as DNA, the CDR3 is TGTGCCAGCAGTTCCGGGACAGTCTATCAGCCCCAGCATTTT.

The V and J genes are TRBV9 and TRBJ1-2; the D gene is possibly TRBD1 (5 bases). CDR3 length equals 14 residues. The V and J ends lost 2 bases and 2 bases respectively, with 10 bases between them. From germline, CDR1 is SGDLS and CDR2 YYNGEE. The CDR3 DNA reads TGTGCCAGCAGCGTTCACCCAGGGAACTATGGCTACACCTTC. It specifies CASSVHPGNYGYTF.

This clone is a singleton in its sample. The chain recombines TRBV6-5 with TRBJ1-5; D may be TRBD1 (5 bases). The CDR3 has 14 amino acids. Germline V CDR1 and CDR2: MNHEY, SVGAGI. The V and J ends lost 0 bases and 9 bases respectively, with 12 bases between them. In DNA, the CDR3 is TGTGCCAGCAGTTACTCATTGGGGGGACGGCCCCAGCATTTT. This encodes CASSYSLGGRPQHF.

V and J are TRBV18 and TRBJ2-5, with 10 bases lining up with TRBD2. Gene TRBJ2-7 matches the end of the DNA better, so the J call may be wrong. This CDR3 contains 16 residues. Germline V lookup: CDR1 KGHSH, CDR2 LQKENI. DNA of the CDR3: TGTGCCAGCTCACCATCCCCTGGACTAGCGGAATACGAGCAGTACTTC. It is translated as CASSPSPGLAEYEQYF.

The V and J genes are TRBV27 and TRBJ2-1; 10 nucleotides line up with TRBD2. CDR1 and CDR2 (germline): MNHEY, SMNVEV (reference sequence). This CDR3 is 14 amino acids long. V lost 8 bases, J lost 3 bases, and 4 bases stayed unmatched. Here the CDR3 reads CASAPSGSYNEQFF. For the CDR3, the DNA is TGTGCCAGCGCCCCTAGCGGGAGCTACAATGAGCAGTTCTTC.

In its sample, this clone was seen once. The chain's CDR3 is CSVTTLGQLYGYTF. In DNA, the CDR3 is TGCAGCGTTACCACCCTGGGACAGCTCTATGGCTACACCTTC. This chain connects TRBV29-1 to TRBJ1-2; TRBD1 matches at 7 bases. CDR1 is SQVTM and CDR2 is ANQGSEA in the germline V gene. After removal of 5 bases from V and 4 bases from J, the junction contained 10 bases not matched to a gene. The CDR3 loop spans 14 amino acids.

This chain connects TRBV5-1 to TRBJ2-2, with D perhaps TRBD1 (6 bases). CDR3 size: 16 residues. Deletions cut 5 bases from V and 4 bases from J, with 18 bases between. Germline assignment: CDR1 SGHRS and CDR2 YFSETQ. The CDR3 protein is CASRSSGARITGELFF. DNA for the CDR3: TGCGCCAGCAGATCCTCAGGGGCGAGGATCACCGGGGAGCTGTTTTTT.

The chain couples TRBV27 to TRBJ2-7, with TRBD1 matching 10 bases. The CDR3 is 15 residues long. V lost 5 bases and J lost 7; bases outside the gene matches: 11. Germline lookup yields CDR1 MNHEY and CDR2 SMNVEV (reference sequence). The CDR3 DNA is TGTGCCAGCAGTCCCGCGGACAGGGGGGGGTCGGAGCAGTACTTC. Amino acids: CASSPADRGGSEQYF.

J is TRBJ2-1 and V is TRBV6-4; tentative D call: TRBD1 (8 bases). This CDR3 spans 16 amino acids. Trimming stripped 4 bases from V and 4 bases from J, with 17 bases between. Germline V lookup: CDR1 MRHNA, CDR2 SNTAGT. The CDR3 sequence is CASSGTGGTNYNEQFF. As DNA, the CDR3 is TGTGCCAGCAGTGGAACAGGGGGGACTAATTACAATGAGCAGTTCTTC.

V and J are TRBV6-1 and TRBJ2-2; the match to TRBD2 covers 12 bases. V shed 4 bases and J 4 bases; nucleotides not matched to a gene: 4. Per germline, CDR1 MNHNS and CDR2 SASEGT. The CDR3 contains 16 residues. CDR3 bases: TGTGCCAGCAGTGGACTAGCGGGAGTTGGCACCGGGGAGCTGTTTTTT. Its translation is CASSGLAGVGTGELFF.

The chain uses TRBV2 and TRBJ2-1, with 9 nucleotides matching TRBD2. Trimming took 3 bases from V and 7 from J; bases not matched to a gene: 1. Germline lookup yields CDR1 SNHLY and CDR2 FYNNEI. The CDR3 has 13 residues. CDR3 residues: CASSDAGGNEQFF. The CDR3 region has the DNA TGTGCCAGCAGTGACGCGGGAGGGAATGAGCAGTTCTTC.

CDR3 region: CASSPGTSGSQETQYF. As DNA, the CDR3 is TGCGCCAGCAGCCCGGGGACTAGCGGGAGTCAAGAGACCCAGTACTTC. The chain couples TRBV5-1 to TRBJ2-5; 14 bases are shared with TRBD2. Germline trimming cut 4 bases from V and 2 bases from J; bases unmatched to any gene: 4. Germline V CDR1 and CDR2: SGHRS, YFSETQ. CDR3 size: 16 residues.

The CDR3 region has the DNA TGTGCCAGCTCACCACTCGGGACAGACACCTACGAGCAGTACTTC. Amino acids: CASSPLGTDTYEQYF. This chain connects TRBV18 to TRBJ2-7; the match to TRBD1 covers 7 bases. V lost 1 base, J lost 2 bases, and 5 bases stayed unmatched. The CDR3 contains 15 residues. CDR1 KGHSH and CDR2 LQKENI come from the germline V gene.